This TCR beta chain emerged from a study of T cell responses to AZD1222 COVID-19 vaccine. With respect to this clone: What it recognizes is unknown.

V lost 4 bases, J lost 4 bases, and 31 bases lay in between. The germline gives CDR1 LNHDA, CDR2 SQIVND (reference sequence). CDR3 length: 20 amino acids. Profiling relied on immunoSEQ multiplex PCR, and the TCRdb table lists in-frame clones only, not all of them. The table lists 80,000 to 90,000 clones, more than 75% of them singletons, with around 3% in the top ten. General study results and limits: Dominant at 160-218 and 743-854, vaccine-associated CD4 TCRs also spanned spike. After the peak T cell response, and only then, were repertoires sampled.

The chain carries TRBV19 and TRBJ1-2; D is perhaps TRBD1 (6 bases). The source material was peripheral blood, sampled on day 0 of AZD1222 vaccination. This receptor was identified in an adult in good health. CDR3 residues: CASSTETTDPHLSRGYGYTF. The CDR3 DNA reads TGTGCCAGTAGTACAGAAACGACGGATCCTCATCTTTCCAGGGGCTATGGCTACACCTTC.